The rows below give T cell receptor beta chains drawn from one sample of a study of cytomegalovirus exposure and HLA in healthy donors. Only in-frame clones appear in the TCRdb table, and some are missing; sequencing was by immunoSEQ multiplex PCR. The data show some 120,000 clones, with 60% to 75% seen just once and 2.9% held by the top ten. Source material: PBMCs. These receptors were taken from a woman in her thirties or forties in good health and CMV-seropositive. The CDR3 runs from the conserved cysteine through the conserved F or W. D genes are given only for firm matches. The size of a clone is reported for some rows only, either as once, few or many, or as a class for expanded clones.

>TRBD2|TRBV6-4|NA|TRBJ2-1
TGTGCCAGCAGTGACAAGGCGGGAGGAGGGAATGAGCAGTTCTTC
CASSDKAGGGNEQFF
>NA|TRBV28|NA|TRBJ1-5
TGTGCCAGCAGTCCACAGGTTAAGCAGCCCCAGCATTTT
CASSPQVKQPQHF
>NA|TRBV10-1|NA|TRBJ1-6
TGCGCCAGGAGATCAAGGGGCTCGAATTCACCCCTCCACTTT
CARRSRGSNSPLHF
>NA|TRBV27|NA|TRBJ1-1
TGTGCCAGCAGTTTATTTGGGGTGGGGGGTGCTGAAGCTTTCTTT
CASSLFGVGGAEAFF
>NA|TRBV30|few|TRBJ2-3
TGTGCCTGGAGAGCGACTAGCACAGATACGCAGTATTTT
CAWRATSTDTQYF
>TRBD2|TRBV5-4|NA|TRBJ2-3
TGTGCCAGCAGACCTGGACTAGCGGGGGATACGGATACGCAGTATTTT
CASRPGLAGDTDTQYF
>TRBD2|TRBV7-3|NA|TRBJ2-7
TGTGCCAGCAGCCCCAGCGGGAGCTACGAGCAGTACTTC
CASSPSGSYEQYF
>NA|TRBV4-3|NA|TRBJ2-4
TGCGCCAGCAGCCAAGATCCCCGGGGAGGAAACATTCAGTACTTC
CASSQDPRGGNIQYF
>NA|TRBV9|NA|TRBJ1-2
TGTGCCAGCAGCCCTCGGGGGGCGGGTGGCTACACCTTC
CASSPRGAGGYTF
>NA|TRBV11-2|NA|TRBJ2-3
TGTGCCAGCAGTATTCCCACAGATACGCAGTATTTT
CASSIPTDTQYF
>NA|TRBV7-7|NA|TRBJ2-1
TGTGCCAGCAGCTTAGCGCGGGGACGCAATGAGCAGTTCTTC
CASSLARGRNEQFF
>TRBD1|TRBV2|NA|TRBJ1-5
TGTGCCAGCAGTTACCCTGACAGGGTGAATAGCAATCAGCCCCAGCATTTT
CASSYPDRVNSNQPQHF
>TRBD2|TRBV7-2|NA|TRBJ2-6
TGTGCCAGCAGCCCTCTAGCGGGAGGAGTGGCCAACGTCCTGACTTTC
CASSPLAGGVANVLTF
>NA|TRBV18|NA|TRBJ1-2
TGTGCCAGCTCACCATTTAAGCAGCGCTTATATGGCTACACCTTC
CASSPFKQRLYGYTF
>TRBD1|TRBV19|NA|TRBJ1-2
TGTGCCAGTACGACGCCTTCGACAGGGAACTATGGCTACACCTTC
CASTTPSTGNYGYTF
>NA|TRBV4-1|few|TRBJ2-1
TGCGCCAGCAGCCAAGTGAACTTAGTGGAGTACAATGAGCAGTTCTTC
CASSQVNLVEYNEQFF
>NA|TRBV6-5|once|TRBJ1-2
TGTGCCAGCAGTTACGCGGGGGCTTCGGATCATGGCTACACCTTC
CASSYAGASDHGYTF
>TRBD1|TRBV7-2|NA|TRBJ2-7
TGTGCCAGCAGCCGAGGACAGGGGAGCGAGCAGTACTTC
CASSRGQGSEQYF
>NA|TRBV4-3|NA|TRBJ2-2
TGCGCCAGCAGCCGTGGCCGGGGAGTGAACACCGGGGAGCTGTTTTTT
CASSRGRGVNTGELFF
>NA|TRBV27|once|TRBJ2-7
TGTGCCAGCAGTCAGCTTACAACAGGGAAGAGCTCCTACGAGCAGTACTTC
CASSQLTTGKSSYEQYF
>NA|TRBV7-9|NA|TRBJ2-3
TGTGCCAGCAGCTCCTCTAACACAGATACGCAGTATTTT
CASSSSNTDTQYF
>NA|TRBV5-1|NA|TRBJ2-2
TGCGCCAGCAGCTTTCAGGATAACACCGGGGAGCTGTTTTTT
CASSFQDNTGELFF
>TRBD1|TRBV7-2|NA|TRBJ2-5
TGTGCCAGCAGCCCCAGGGGGCGGGAGACCCAGTACTTC
CASSPRGRETQYF
>NA|TRBV14|NA|TRBJ2-7
TGTGCCAGCAGCCAAGATCCCAAGAGGGCTCAATACTTC
CASSQDPKRAQYF
>NA|TRBV28|NA|TRBJ1-2
TGTGCCAGCAGTTACAGGACTAACTATGGCTACACCTTC
CASSYRTNYGYTF
>NA|TRBV12-5|NA|TRBJ2-7
TGTGCTAGTGGTTTGGTACAGGGCTCGGGTGGATACGAGCAGTACTTC
CASGLVQGSGGYEQYF
>NA|TRBV7-3|NA|TRBJ2-5
TGTTCCAGCAGCTCCCGCGGGCGAGGAGAGACCCAGTACTTC
CSSSSRGRGETQYF
>NA|TRBV11-2|NA|TRBJ2-3
TGTGCCAGCAGCTTATTAGGAGTGGCAGATACGCAGTATTTT
CASSLLGVADTQYF
>TRBD2|TRBV2|NA|TRBJ2-1
TGTGCCAGCAGTGAAGTACTAGCGGGGGTCACCGATGAGCAGTTCTTC
CASSEVLAGVTDEQFF
>TRBD1|TRBV7-9|NA|TRBJ1-6
TGTGCCAGCAGCCCGCTGGGACAGGGAACGGATTCACCCCTCCACTTT
CASSPLGQGTDSPLHF
>NA|TRBV7-9|NA|TRBJ1-6
TGTGCCAGCAGCGAGAATTCACCCCTCCACTTT
CASSENSPLHF
>NA|TRBV7-3|few|TRBJ1-2
TGTGCCAGCAGCCCCGTTGGGCGGGGGAAGAATGGCTACACCTTC
CASSPVGRGKNGYTF
>TRBD1|TRBV6-5|once|TRBJ1-6
TGTGCCAGCACCCGGGACAGGGGTGGTTCACCCCTCCACTTT
CASTRDRGGSPLHF
>TRBD1|TRBV12-5|NA|TRBJ2-5
TGTGCTAGTGGTTTGCGGGGCGCCTCGACAGGGGCAGAGACCCAGTACTTC
CASGLRGASTGAETQYF
>NA|TRBV10-3|NA|TRBJ1-1
TGTGCCATCAGTGAGTCGTCAGGGATGAACACTGAAGCTTTCTTT
CAISESSGMNTEAFF
>TRBD2|TRBV11-1|few|TRBJ2-5
TGTGCCAGCAGCCGATCCTCGCTAGCGGGAGAAGAGACCCAGTACTTC
CASSRSSLAGEETQYF
>NA|TRBV6-5|NA|TRBJ2-1
TGTGCCAGCAGTTACTGGTCCAGGGGGGAAGGCAATGAGCAGTTCTTC
CASSYWSRGEGNEQFF
>TRBD1|TRBV28|NA|TRBJ1-5
TGTGCCAGCAGTATCCTGGGACAGGGGGCAGGGACCTCCAATCAGCCCCAGCATTTT
CASSILGQGAGTSNQPQHF
>NA|TRBV29-1|NA|TRBJ2-2
TGCAGCGCCGAGCCGTTCGCGAACACCGGGGAGCTGTTTTTT
CSAEPFANTGELFF
>NA|TRBV7-6|NA|TRBJ2-7
TGTGCCAGCAGCTTATGGACATCAGAGACGACGGGCGAGCAGTACTTC
CASSLWTSETTGEQYF
>NA|TRBV28|NA|TRBJ1-2
TGTGCCAGCAGCTCCACAGGGTCGGGTTATGGCTACACCTTC
CASSSTGSGYGYTF
>NA|TRBV7-2|NA|TRBJ1-2
TGTGCCAGCAGCTTAACAGCCTTAGCTAACTATGGCTACACCTTC
CASSLTALANYGYTF
>NA|TRBV5-1|NA|TRBJ1-4
TGCGCCAGCAGCTTTGATGGACGGGGAACTAATGAAAAACTGTTTTTT
CASSFDGRGTNEKLFF
>NA|TRBV5-1|NA|TRBJ2-2
TGCGCCAGCAGCGGGAGGTCCATACCGAACACCGGGGAGCTGTTTTTT
CASSGRSIPNTGELFF
>NA|TRBV9|NA|TRBJ2-6
TGTGCCAGCAGCACCCCGGCGGGGCTGGTATTGGTAAAAACGAGCTCTGGGGCCAACGTCCTGACTTTC
CASSTPAGLVLVKTSSGANVLTF
>NA|TRBV30|once|TRBJ2-2
TGTGCCTGCCACCATACAGGGAAAGCCCGGGAGCTGTTTTTT
CACHHTGKARELFF
>TRBD2|TRBV6-5|NA|TRBJ2-7
TGTGCCAGCAGTTACAGGGAGGGGCACGAGCAGTACTTC
CASSYREGHEQYF
>TRBD2|TRBV9|NA|TRBJ2-5
TGTGCCAGCAGCGGGGGACTACAAGAGACCCAGTACTTC
CASSGGLQETQYF
>TRBD2|TRBV5-1|NA|TRBJ2-5
TGCGCCAGCAGCTTTGGACTAGTAGGTGGGGGACGGGAGACCCAGTACTTC
CASSFGLVGGGRETQYF